These 7 T cell receptor beta chains came from one sample sequenced in a study of T cells in women clearing cervical HPV infection. Sequencing used immunoSEQ multiplex PCR; TCRdb keeps in-frame clones, though not all of them. Recorded for this sample: about 22,000 clones. The sequenced sample was blood buffy coat. Receptors were obtained from a woman between 18 and 70 years old with a cervical HPV16 infection that either progressed to CIN3+ or cleared (not recorded which).

Comment on this clone: The read gets to within 3 residues of the CDR3 end, and the germline J gene fills in the rest. The chain is built from TRBV5-1 and TRBJ2-3; 9 nucleotides agree with TRBD2. V lost 1 base, J lost 3 bases, and 9 bases stayed unmatched. The CDR3 consists of 17 residues. Germline CDR1 reads SGHRS; CDR2 reads YFSETQ. CDR3 residues: CASSLLLAGARTDTQYF. The CDR3 DNA, read in part, is TGCGCCAGCAGCTTGTTACTAGCGGGCGCGAGAACAGATACG. Drawing the rest from reference TRBV5-1 and TRBJ2-3, the complete variable domain is KAGVTQTPRYLIKTRGQQVTLSCSPISGHRSVSWYQQTPGQGLQFLFEYFSETQRNKGNFPGRFSGRQFSNSRSEMNVSTLELGDSALYLCASSLLLAGARTDTQYFGPGTRLTVL.

Note on this clone: The observed sequence ends 3 residues before the CDR3 terminus, with the missing tail filled in from the germline J gene. The rearrangement joins TRBV20-1 to TRBJ2-3; 11 positions agree with TRBD2. This CDR3 contains 15 residues. The V gene's germline CDR1 is DFQATT and CDR2 SNEGSKA (reference sequence). The V segment lost 5 bases and the J segment 5 bases; nucleotides outside the gene matches: 9. Partial CDR3 DNA: TGCAGTGCTTGCTTAGCGGGGGGGCCAATAGATACG. Protein sequence: CSACLAGGPIDT. The entire CDR3 protein reads CSACLAGGPIDTQYF.

The CDR3 is CASSERGFYGYTF. Incomplete CDR3 DNA: TGTGCCAGCAGTGAAAGGGGTTTCTATGGC. The chain combines TRBV2 with TRBJ1-2; a possible D gene is TRBD1 (5 bases). The read ends 3 residues early relative to the CDR3; the germline J gene fills the gap. The V end was cut by 2 bases, the J end by 4 bases, with 8 bases between. Germline CDR1 SNHLY, CDR2 FYNNEI. The CDR3 runs to 13 residues.

On this clone: The CDR3 extends 3 residues past the end of the read, so its final part is completed from the germline J gene. The chain couples TRBV2 to TRBJ2-3; a possible D gene is TRBD2 (5 bases). CDR1 is SNHLY, CDR2 FYNNEI, per germline. Trimming shortened V by 4 bases and J by 0 bases, and 8 bases separated the two germline ends. The CDR3 contains 14 residues. Incomplete CDR3 DNA: TGTGCCAGCAGTGTCGGCGGGAGCACAGATACG. Translating gives CASSVGGSTDT. The entire CDR3 sequence reads CASSVGGSTDTQYF.

Note on this clone: The read is 3 residues too short to cover the CDR3 end, so that end is filled in from the germline J gene. V is TRBV20-1 and J is TRBJ1-2; D is possibly TRBD1 (5 bases). This CDR3 has 13 amino acids. CDR1 is DFQATT and CDR2 is SNEGSKA in the germline V gene (reference sequence). Trimming shortened V by 0 bases and J by 4 bases, and 9 bases separated the two germline ends. The CDR3 DNA, read in part, is TGCAGTGCTAGAGAACGGGGGGGCTATGGC. Its translation: CSARERGGYG. The entire CDR3 is CSARERGGYGYTF.

As concerns this clone: The same CDR3 is also encoded by other DNA sequences in this sample. CDR3 DNA, as far as it was read: TGTGCCAGCAGCTTGAATAGCGAGTTGGTA. Translation gives CASSLNSELV. The whole CDR3 reads CASSLNSELVAFF. This chain connects TRBV5-4 to TRBJ1-1; no reliable D call. The DNA ends 3 residues before the CDR3 does, and the rest of the CDR3 is filled in from the germline J gene. Germline lookup yields CDR1 SGHNT and CDR2 YYREEE (reference sequence). This CDR3 has 13 amino acids.

Comment on this clone: The CDR3 is cut off 3 residues early in the read; its end comes from the germline J gene. This chain uses TRBV4-2 with TRBJ1-3, with TRBD1 identical over 7 bases. Germline lookup yields CDR1 LGHNA and CDR2 YNFKEQ. This CDR3 region has 20 residues. V was pared by 4 bases and J by 0 bases, with 18 bases of the junction left unmatched. The part of the CDR3 DNA that was read is TGTGCCAGCAGCCGAACCGGGGGTTGGACAGGCGGGGACTCTGGAAACACC. Protein product: CASSRTGGWTGGDSGNT. The CDR3 as a whole reads CASSRTGGWTGGDSGNTIYF.